Listed below are T cell receptor beta chains from one sample, sequenced in a study of Ad26.COV2.S vaccination and SARS-CoV-2 variants. Generated by immunoSEQ multiplex PCR, the TCRdb table keeps only in-frame clones and is missing some. The sample lists around 400,000 clones; around 90% were seen once. This sample comprised peripheral blood, obtained in a trial of Ad26.COV2.S vaccine versus placebo. These receptors originate from a person between 18 and 65 years old who received the Ad26.COV2.S COVID-19 vaccine or a placebo. The CDR3 runs from the conserved cysteine through the conserved F or W. D genes are given only for firm matches. Clone sizes are given selectively: once, few, many, or a class where the clone is expanded.

clone size: NA
V gene: TRBV4-3
J gene: TRBJ2-1
D gene: TRBD1
CDR3 protein: CASSPDRGPYNEQFF
CDR3 DNA: TGCGCCAGCAGCCCGGACAGGGGGCCCTACAATGAGCAGTTCTTC

clone size: NA
V gene: TRBV7-9
J gene: TRBJ2-7
D gene: NA
CDR3 protein: CASSLGGPYEQYF
CDR3 DNA: TGTGCCAGCAGCCTCGGGGGGCCTTACGAGCAGTACTTC

clone size: NA
V gene: TRBV6-5
J gene: TRBJ2-1
D gene: TRBD2
CDR3 protein: CASSYSSGSAAEQFF
CDR3 DNA: TGTGCCAGCAGTTACTCTAGCGGGAGTGCGGCTGAGCAGTTCTTC

clone size: NA
V gene: TRBV6-5
J gene: TRBJ2-1
D gene: TRBD1
CDR3 protein: CASSWGQGVGEQFF
CDR3 DNA: TGTGCCAGCAGTTGGGGACAGGGGGTAGGTGAGCAGTTCTTC

clone size: NA
V gene: TRBV19
J gene: TRBJ2-4
D gene: NA
CDR3 protein: CASSIAGIPKNIQYF
CDR3 DNA: TGTGCCAGTAGTATAGCCGGGATCCCCAAAAACATTCAGTACTTC

clone size: NA
V gene: TRBV2
J gene: TRBJ2-3
D gene: TRBD2
CDR3 protein: CASSEERESRGDTQYF
CDR3 DNA: TGTGCCAGCAGTGAAGAGCGGGAGTCACGGGGTGATACGCAGTATTTT

clone size: NA
V gene: TRBV30
J gene: TRBJ1-1
D gene: NA
CDR3 protein: CAWSVSSQNTEAFF
CDR3 DNA: TGTGCCTGGAGTGTTAGCAGCCAGAACACTGAAGCTTTCTTT

clone size: many
V gene: TRBV14
J gene: TRBJ2-1
D gene: TRBD1
CDR3 protein: CASSPPGGQGFYEQFF
CDR3 DNA: TGTGCCAGCAGCCCCCCGGGGGGACAGGGCTTTTATGAGCAGTTCTTC

clone size: NA
V gene: TRBV15
J gene: TRBJ2-3
D gene: TRBD2
CDR3 protein: CATSRRTSGLSTDTQYF
CDR3 DNA: TGTGCCACCAGCAGAAGGACTAGCGGGTTAAGCACAGATACGCAGTATTTT

clone size: NA
V gene: TRBV7-8
J gene: TRBJ2-3
D gene: TRBD2
CDR3 protein: CASSRSGADTQYF
CDR3 DNA: TGTGCCAGCAGCCGTAGCGGGGCAGATACGCAGTATTTT

clone size: NA
V gene: TRBV24-1
J gene: TRBJ2-2
D gene: NA
CDR3 protein: CATRSDTANTGELFF
CDR3 DNA: TGTGCCACCAGGTCCGACACCGCGAACACCGGGGAGCTGTTTTTT

clone size: NA
V gene: TRBV30
J gene: TRBJ2-5
D gene: NA
CDR3 protein: CAWRGREETQYF
CDR3 DNA: TGTGCCTGGAGGGGCAGGGAGGAGACCCAGTACTTC

clone size: once
V gene: TRBV6-4
J gene: TRBJ2-1
D gene: NA
CDR3 protein: CASSDRVWRGKQFF
CDR3 DNA: TGTGCCAGCAGTGACAGAGTGTGGCGGGGTAAGCAGTTCTTC

clone size: once
V gene: TRBV7-2
J gene: TRBJ1-1
D gene: NA
CDR3 protein: CASSSGPSAEAFF
CDR3 DNA: TGTGCCAGCAGCTCTGGACCTTCGGCTGAAGCTTTCTTT

clone size: NA
V gene: TRBV25-1
J gene: TRBJ2-7
D gene: TRBD1
CDR3 protein: CASSEWGRQGQYEQYF
CDR3 DNA: TGTGCCAGCAGTGAGTGGGGACGACAGGGACAGTACGAGCAGTACTTC

clone size: few
V gene: TRBV5-1
J gene: TRBJ2-7
D gene: TRBD1
CDR3 protein: CASSLGQGEPYEQYF
CDR3 DNA: TGCGCCAGCAGCTTGGGGCAGGGGGAGCCCTACGAGCAGTACTTC

clone size: NA
V gene: TRBV27
J gene: TRBJ1-1
D gene: NA
CDR3 protein: CASSFLSGARNTEAFF
CDR3 DNA: TGTGCCAGCAGTTTCTTATCGGGGGCGAGGAACACTGAAGCTTTCTTT

clone size: NA
V gene: TRBV19
J gene: TRBJ1-5
D gene: NA
CDR3 protein: CASTFGGEQPQHF
CDR3 DNA: TGTGCCAGTACCTTCGGCGGGGAACAGCCCCAGCATTTT

clone size: NA
V gene: TRBV7-2
J gene: TRBJ1-4
D gene: NA
CDR3 protein: CASSLRGREKLFF
CDR3 DNA: TGTGCCAGCAGCTTAAGGGGACGGGAAAAACTGTTTTTT

clone size: NA
V gene: TRBV6-5
J gene: TRBJ2-7
D gene: TRBD2
CDR3 protein: CASNPRREFNEQYF
CDR3 DNA: TGTGCCAGCAACCCGCGGCGGGAGTTTAACGAGCAGTACTTC

clone size: NA
V gene: TRBV27
J gene: TRBJ2-3
D gene: NA
CDR3 protein: CASSLGGTQYF
CDR3 DNA: TGTGCCAGCAGTTTAGGGGGTACGCAGTATTTT

clone size: NA
V gene: TRBV29-1
J gene: TRBJ2-7
D gene: TRBD2
CDR3 protein: CSVVYGRVSYEQYF
CDR3 DNA: TGCAGCGTTGTTTACGGGAGGGTCAGCTACGAGCAGTACTTC

clone size: NA
V gene: TRBV19
J gene: TRBJ2-1
D gene: NA
CDR3 protein: CASTSGFNEQFF
CDR3 DNA: NA

clone size: NA
V gene: TRBV28
J gene: TRBJ2-3
D gene: TRBD2
CDR3 protein: CASGETSGPRTDTQYF
CDR3 DNA: TGTGCCAGCGGGGAAACTAGCGGCCCCCGCACAGATACGCAGTATTTT

clone size: NA
V gene: TRBV5-4
J gene: TRBJ2-3
D gene: TRBD2
CDR3 protein: CASSLSGLAGRDTQYF
CDR3 DNA: TGTGCCAGCAGCTTGTCCGGACTAGCGGGACGAGATACGCAGTATTTT

clone size: NA
V gene: TRBV27
J gene: TRBJ2-1
D gene: TRBD2
CDR3 protein: CASTFGTSVNEQFF
CDR3 DNA: TGTGCCAGCACCTTCGGGACTAGCGTAAATGAGCAGTTCTTC

clone size: NA
V gene: TRBV7-3
J gene: TRBJ1-1
D gene: NA
CDR3 protein: CASSFGPATEAFF
CDR3 DNA: TGTGCCAGCAGCTTCGGGCCTGCGACTGAAGCTTTCTTT

clone size: NA
V gene: TRBV10-2
J gene: TRBJ1-5
D gene: NA
CDR3 protein: CATRTATDSNQPQHF
CDR3 DNA: TGCGCCACAAGGACTGCGACCGATAGCAATCAGCCCCAGCATTTT

clone size: NA
V gene: TRBV5-8
J gene: TRBJ1-4
D gene: TRBD1
CDR3 protein: CASSFGQGVNEKLFF
CDR3 DNA: TGTGCCAGCAGCTTCGGACAGGGGGTTAATGAAAAACTGTTTTTT

clone size: NA
V gene: TRBV5-1
J gene: TRBJ2-6
D gene: TRBD1
CDR3 protein: CASSPDRGSGANVLTF
CDR3 DNA: TGCGCCAGCAGCCCGGACAGGGGCAGTGGGGCCAACGTCCTGACTTTC

clone size: NA
V gene: TRBV30
J gene: TRBJ2-6
D gene: TRBD1
CDR3 protein: CAQDRAGANVLTF
CDR3 DNA: TGTGCCCAGGACAGGGCGGGGGCCAACGTCCTGACTTTC

clone size: NA
V gene: TRBV7-9
J gene: TRBJ1-1
D gene: NA
CDR3 protein: CASSLSTGGWAEAFF
CDR3 DNA: TGTGCCAGCAGCTTAAGTACCGGGGGCTGGGCTGAAGCTTTCTTT

clone size: NA
V gene: TRBV28
J gene: TRBJ2-7
D gene: TRBD2
CDR3 protein: CASSFRLAGYEQYF
CDR3 DNA: TGTGCCAGCAGTTTTCGACTAGCGGGCTACGAGCAGTACTTC

clone size: few
V gene: TRBV5-8
J gene: TRBJ1-1
D gene: NA
CDR3 protein: CASSLVEAFF
CDR3 DNA: TGTGCCAGCAGCTTGGTGGAAGCTTTCTTT

clone size: NA
V gene: TRBV29-1
J gene: TRBJ1-2
D gene: NA
CDR3 protein: CSVESTGFYGYTF
CDR3 DNA: TGCAGCGTTGAATCAACAGGGTTCTATGGCTACACCTTC

clone size: NA
V gene: TRBV20-1
J gene: TRBJ1-4
D gene: NA
CDR3 protein: CSARGVEKLFF
CDR3 DNA: TGCAGTGCTAGAGGGGTTGAAAAACTGTTTTTT

clone size: NA
V gene: TRBV29-1
J gene: TRBJ1-2
D gene: NA
CDR3 protein: CSAGAGPNYGYTF
CDR3 DNA: TGCAGCGCCGGGGCGGGACCTAACTATGGCTACACCTTC

clone size: NA
V gene: TRBV30
J gene: TRBJ1-3
D gene: NA
CDR3 protein: CAWSVLSGNTIYF
CDR3 DNA: TGTGCCTGGAGTGTACTATCTGGAAACACCATATATTTT

clone size: NA
V gene: TRBV7-2
J gene: TRBJ1-4
D gene: NA
CDR3 protein: CASSLWPNRELNEKLFF
CDR3 DNA: TGTGCCAGCAGCTTATGGCCAAACAGAGAACTTAATGAAAAACTGTTTTTT

clone size: NA
V gene: TRBV24-1
J gene: TRBJ1-5
D gene: TRBD1
CDR3 protein: CATSDPGGQGVQPQHF
CDR3 DNA: TGTGCCACCAGTGATCCGGGGGGACAGGGGGTTCAGCCCCAGCATTTT

clone size: NA
V gene: TRBV5-1
J gene: TRBJ1-4
D gene: NA
CDR3 protein: CASSLVGTTNEKLFF
CDR3 DNA: TGCGCCAGCAGCTTGGTGGGGACAACTAATGAAAAACTGTTTTTT

clone size: NA
V gene: TRBV4-2
J gene: TRBJ1-1
D gene: NA
CDR3 protein: CASSQDRGYEAFF
CDR3 DNA: TGTGCCAGCAGCCAAGACAGGGGATATGAAGCTTTCTTT

clone size: NA
V gene: TRBV14
J gene: TRBJ2-3
D gene: NA
CDR3 protein: CASSQQTSIDTQYF
CDR3 DNA: TGTGCCAGCAGCCAGCAGACTAGTATAGATACGCAGTATTTT

clone size: NA
V gene: TRBV30
J gene: TRBJ2-7
D gene: TRBD2
CDR3 protein: CAWSTLAVYEQYF
CDR3 DNA: TGTGCCTGGAGTACCCTAGCGGTGTACGAGCAGTACTTC

clone size: NA
V gene: TRBV11-2
J gene: TRBJ2-7
D gene: NA
CDR3 protein: CASSLGPANPSYEQYF
CDR3 DNA: TGTGCCAGCAGCTTAGGCCCGGCTAACCCTTCCTACGAGCAGTACTTC

clone size: NA
V gene: TRBV30
J gene: TRBJ2-7
D gene: TRBD2
CDR3 protein: CAWKKLSAGGEEQYF
CDR3 DNA: TGTGCCTGGAAAAAGTTGTCAGCGGGAGGGGAAGAGCAGTACTTC

clone size: NA
V gene: TRBV30
J gene: TRBJ2-7
D gene: NA
CDR3 protein: CAWMRVGLGSEQYF
CDR3 DNA: TGTGCCTGGATGAGAGTCGGGCTGGGCTCCGAGCAGTACTTC

clone size: NA
V gene: TRBV12-3/TRBV12-4
J gene: TRBJ2-5
D gene: TRBD1
CDR3 protein: CASSAGGVAQYF
CDR3 DNA: TGTGCCAGCAGTGCAGGGGGAGTGGCCCAGTACTTC

clone size: NA
V gene: TRBV9
J gene: TRBJ1-1
D gene: NA
CDR3 protein: CASTAAVNTEAFF
CDR3 DNA: TGTGCCAGCACCGCCGCGGTGAACACTGAAGCTTTCTTT